The 5 T cell receptor beta chains presented below share a single source sample, sequenced in a study of control samples from healthy donors and cancer patients (TCRdb year 2020). The receptor library was made with the immunoSEQ multiplex PCR assay. In its TCRdb copy, this immuneACCESS table keeps in-frame sequences only and misses some clones. Where compared with another copy, unresolved V genes explain less than half of these, and the others have no known cause. Across this sample there are about 120,000 clones, with 85% to 90% seen only once. Of the sample, around 1.1% falls within the top ten clones. The sequenced material came from PBMCs. Receptors originate from a woman aged 45-65 years with colorectal cancer.

The chain links TRBV2 to TRBJ1-1, with TRBD1 identical over 7 bases. Germline V CDR1 and CDR2: SNHLY, FYNNEI. With 6 bases clipped from V and 1 base from J, the junction kept 5 bases outside the gene matches. The CDR3 length is 14 residues. Here the CDR3 reads CASSPTGRNTEAFF. The DNA of the CDR3 is TGTGCCAGCAGCCCGACAGGGCGGAACACTGAAGCTTTCTTT.

The rearrangement links TRBV5-4 to TRBJ1-3; D unresolved. The V end was cut by 0 bases, the J end by 0 bases, with 13 bases between. Per the germline V gene, CDR1 is SGHNT and CDR2 is YYREEE (reference sequence). The CDR3 runs 17 residues. This CDR3 is CASSLGSPLSSGNTIYF. The CDR3 region has the DNA TGTGCCAGCAGCTTGGGATCTCCGCTTAGCTCTGGAAACACCATATATTTT.

J is TRBJ2-7 and V is TRBV28; 11 bases fit TRBD2. This CDR3 is built from 16 residues. Germline values: CDR1 MDHEN, CDR2 SYDVKM. Trimming at V came to 6 bases and at J to 9 bases, leaving 16 bases not matched to a gene. The CDR3 sequence: CASSPFSSGRAIGQYF. The DNA for the CDR3 is TGTGCCAGCAGCCCCTTTAGTAGCGGGAGGGCCATCGGGCAGTACTTC.

This clone came up a few times. In nucleotides, the CDR3 is TGTGCCAGCACCCGCAATCGGGGAGGTGATGGCTACACCTTC. It translates to CASTRNRGGDGYTF. This rearrangement joins TRBV2 to TRBJ1-2, with D unclear. This CDR3 contains 14 residues. The ends were cut back, 7 bases at V and 6 bases at J, with 18 bases in the middle. Germline CDR1 and CDR2: SNHLY and FYNNEI.

This chain uses TRBV6-5 with TRBJ1-1, with a tentative D call TRBD1 (5 bases). The CDR3 is 13 amino acids. The V gene's germline CDR1 is MNHEY and CDR2 SVGAGI. V lost 8 bases to trimming and J lost 3 bases, with 13 bases between them. CDR3 region: CASVAGIDTEAFF. The CDR3 bases are TGTGCCAGCGTGGCAGGGATCGACACTGAAGCTTTCTTT.